These 7 T cell receptor beta chains share one sample of origin, sequenced in a study of early T cells in non-severe SARS-CoV-2 infection. TCRdb recomputed calls from the 5' RACE reads with MiXCR, one row per CDR3 protein. Of 50,000 to 55,000 distinct CDR3 sequences listed, less than 9.5% are singletons. The source material was whole blood. The origin of the receptors is an adult who was a healthcare worker with PCR-confirmed SARS-CoV-2 infection or an uninfected control (not recorded which).

This clonotype was counted many times. This chain uses TRBV6-2 or TRBV6-3 with TRBJ2-6; TRBD1 matches at 7 bases. This CDR3 is 16 amino acids long. After removal of 2 bases from V and 0 bases from J, the junction contained 1 base not matched to a gene. The germline V gene has CDR1 MNHEY and CDR2 SVGEGT. CDR3: CASSYGTVSGANVLTF. DNA of the CDR3: TGTGCCAGCAGTTACGGGACAGTCTCTGGGGCCAACGTCCTGACTTTC.

The table lists this clonotype with a few counts. This chain uses TRBV7-6 with TRBJ2-1; 10 bases agree with TRBD1. The CDR3 loop spans 15 amino acids. The J segment lost 6 bases and the V segment lost 2 bases, leaving 4 bases of the junction unmatched. Germline loops: CDR1 SGHVS, CDR2 FNYEAQ. The CDR3 bases are TGTGCCAGCAGCTTAAGGACAGGGGGTGGCAATGAGCAGTTCTTC. This translates into CASSLRTGGGNEQFF.

This clonotype was observed many times. The genes are TRBV7-2 and TRBJ2-1; D ambiguous. The CDR3 is made up of 15 amino acids. The V and J ends lost 2 bases and 7 bases respectively, with 15 bases between them. The germline CDR1 and CDR2 sequences are SGHTA and FQGNSA. The CDR3, as DNA: TGTGCCAGCAGCTTACCTAGGCGCGACGCAAATGAGCAGTTCTTC. This codes for CASSLPRRDANEQFF.

This clonotype was observed many times. This chain links TRBV19 with TRBJ1-5; TRBD1 might be the D (5 bases). CDR3 size: 21 residues. CDR1 is LNHDA, CDR2 SQIVND, per germline (reference sequence). V lost 0 bases and J 4 bases, leaving 28 bases between the germline ends. The CDR3 loop reads CASSIDLPAGVLKLENQPQHF. In nucleotides, the CDR3 is TGTGCCAGTAGTATAGATCTCCCGGCGGGGGTCCTTAAATTAGAAAATCAGCCCCAGCATTTT. The full variable domain, completed using reference TRBV19 and TRBJ1-5, is DGGITQSPKYLFRKEGQNVTLSCEQNLNHDAMYWYRQDPGQGLRLIYYSQIVNDFQKGDIAEGYSVSREKKESFPLTVTSAQKNPTAFYLCASSIDLPAGVLKLENQPQHFGDGTRLSIL.

This clonotype appeared many times. The V gene is TRBV6-6, the J gene TRBJ1-5; D ambiguous. The CDR3 runs 12 residues. Trimming took 5 bases from V and 8 from J, leaving 10 bases between them. Germline V gene data show CDR1 as MNHNY and CDR2 as SVGAGI (reference sequence). The CDR3 nucleotides are TGTGCCAGCAGTCTGTCAAAGGAGCCCCAGCATTTT. Translation gives CASSLSKEPQHF.

This clonotype was recorded at least ten times. V gene TRBV20-1 combines with J gene TRBJ2-1, with D unclear. The CDR3 covers 18 residues. Looked up from germline, CDR1 is DFQATT and CDR2 is SNEGSKA (reference sequence). The V gene lost 7 bases and the J gene lost 7 bases, with 32 bases spanning the gap. The CDR3 sequence: CSVKPLVWSRRYGNEQFF. The CDR3 region has the DNA TGCAGTGTAAAGCCACTTGTCTGGTCGAGGCGGTATGGTAATGAGCAGTTCTTC.

The table lists this clonotype with many counts. The J gene is TRBJ1-1, the V gene TRBV7-9; D might be TRBD1 (5 bases). V lost 5 bases, J lost 7 bases, and 17 bases lay in between. The CDR3 runs 14 residues. Germline lookup yields CDR1 SEHNR and CDR2 FQNEAQ (reference sequence). The CDR3 DNA follows: TGTGCCAGCAGCCCCCTGGGACTAGGAGGTGAAGCTTTCTTT. Amino acids: CASSPLGLGGEAFF.